The 32 T cell receptor beta chains below were found in one sample sequenced in a study of blood T cells in healthy people across ages. A sample-barcoded 5' primer and a J-beta primer mix were used in a second PCR of roughly 7 to 11 cycles. TCRdb fed the 5' RACE reads into MiXCR, producing one record per CDR3 protein. The table shows 650,000 to 900,000 distinct CDR3 sequences, with approximately 59% occurring only once. Sequencing input: blood. These receptor sequences come from a man younger than 45 in good health.

The CDR3 spells CASMQTSGLYEQYF. CDR3 bases: TGTGCCAGCATGCAAACTAGCGGCCTCTACGAGCAGTACTTC. This chain joins TRBV7-2 and TRBJ2-7, with TRBD2 matching 8 bases. Germline loops: CDR1 SGHTA, CDR2 FQGNSA. The length of the CDR3 is 14 residues. The junction had 8 bases not matched to a gene; V was cut back by 7 bases and J by 3 bases.

This clonotype has only a few counts. The chain uses TRBV27 and TRBJ2-3, with D perhaps TRBD2 (5 bases). Germline V gene sequence: CDR1 MNHEY, CDR2 SMNVEV (reference sequence). Trimming removed 5 bases at V and 0 bases at J, with 9 bases between. The CDR3 has 14 residues. Here the CDR3 reads CASSPGFSTDTQYF. In DNA, the CDR3 is TGTGCCAGCAGTCCGGGGTTCAGCACAGATACGCAGTATTTT.

The V and J genes are TRBV6-1 and TRBJ2-7, with 9 bases fitting TRBD1. V lost 6 bases and J lost 3; bases outside the gene matches: 9. The CDR3 has 15 amino acids. Germline loops: CDR1 MNHNS, CDR2 SASEGT. For the CDR3, the DNA is TGTGCCAGCAGGGACCCCGGGACAGGGTTCTACGAGCAGTACTTC. Amino acids: CASRDPGTGFYEQYF.

The chain is built from TRBV20-1 and TRBJ1-4; D is unclear. This CDR3 spans 14 amino acids. Per the germline V gene, CDR1 is DFQATT and CDR2 is SNEGSKA (reference sequence). Trimming cost V 5 bases and J 5 bases, with 15 bases left between them. In DNA, the CDR3 is TGCAGTGCTCGACCCGGCGGAGGGAATGAAAAACTGTTTTTT. The encoded protein is CSARPGGGNEKLFF.

A remark on this clonotype: A read error may account for a junction end that differs from germline. The chain has TRBV6-2 or TRBV6-3 and TRBJ1-5, with 7 bases identical to TRBD1. The CDR3 is 15 amino acids. Germline lookup yields CDR1 MNHEY and CDR2 SVGEGT. The CDR3 region has the DNA TGTGCCAGCAGGACTGGGACAGTTGGCAATCGGCCCCAGCATTTT. Its protein product is CASRTGTVGNRPQHF.

This chain connects TRBV4-2 to TRBJ2-1, with unresolved D. V gave up 3 bases and J gave up 4 bases, with 10 bases separating them. The CDR3 loop spans 14 amino acids. Germline CDR1 is LGHNA and CDR2 is YNFKEQ. The CDR3, as DNA: TGTGCCAGCAGCCAGGCTAGTGCTTACAATGAGCAGTTCTTC. This gives the protein CASSQASAYNEQFF.

Details on this clonotype: A much bigger clone sits one base away, suggesting this may be a read error. The chain recombines TRBV10-3 with TRBJ2-3; D remains ambiguous. The germline gives CDR1 ENHRY, CDR2 SYGVKD. This CDR3 has 13 residues. The CDR3 coding sequence is TGTGCCATCAAGCGACCGGTCGCAGATACGCGGTATTTT. It specifies CAIKRPVADTRYF.

The chain joins TRBV4-2 to TRBJ2-5; D remains ambiguous. Trimming removed 6 bases from V and 0 bases from J, with 11 bases in between. Germline V gives CDR1 LGHNA, CDR2 YNFKEQ. The CDR3 is 14 residues long. The chain's CDR3 is CASSFYQNQETQYF. CDR3 sequence (DNA): TGTGCCAGCAGTTTTTACCAGAACCAAGAGACCCAGTACTTC.

This clonotype was detected once. The chain recombines TRBV10-3 with TRBJ1-1, with 8 bases identical to TRBD1. The CDR3 is 13 residues long. CDR1 ENHRY and CDR2 SYGVKD come from the germline V gene. J lost 5 bases, V lost 6 bases, and 5 bases had no gene match. DNA for the CDR3: TGTGCCATCAGCCCGGACAGGGAAACTGAAGCTTTCTTT. It yields the protein CAISPDRETEAFF.

J is TRBJ2-6 and V is TRBV9; no clear D gene. This CDR3 is built from 17 residues. Germline V CDR1 and CDR2: SGDLS, YYNGEE. The V end lost 1 base, the J end lost 0 bases, and 11 bases lay between the germline ends. This chain's CDR3 is CASSVYLEPSGANVLTF. CDR3 DNA sequence: TGTGCCAGCAGCGTATATCTAGAGCCCTCTGGGGCCAACGTCCTGACTTTC.

This clonotype was recorded at least ten times. This chain links TRBV4-3 with TRBJ2-5, with 9 bases lining up with TRBD1. The CDR3 has 15 residues. Germline V CDR1 and CDR2: LGHNA, YSLEER. J was trimmed by 5 bases and V by 4 bases; bases with no gene match: 8. This chain's CDR3 is CASSPLGQGFETQYF. The CDR3 coding sequence is TGCGCCAGCAGCCCACTAGGACAGGGGTTTGAGACCCAGTACTTC.

This clonotype was seen a handful of times. The V call is TRBV5-6, the J call TRBJ2-1; possibly TRBD1 for D (6 bases). The CDR3 length is 16 residues. With 4 bases removed from V and 8 bases from J, the gap between germline ends came to 22 bases. Germline CDR1 is SGHDT and CDR2 is YYEEEE. The CDR3 DNA follows: TGTGCCAGCAGCGCGGCCTTCGGACAGCAAGGTCATGAGCAGTTCTTC. It encodes CASSAAFGQQGHEQFF. Looking up the rest from reference TRBV5-6 and TRBJ2-1 gives the full variable domain: DAGVTQSPTHLIKTRGQQVTLRCSPKSGHDTVSWYQQALGQGPQFIFQYYEEEERQRGNFPDRFSGHQFPNYSSELNVNALLLGDSALYLCASSAAFGQQGHEQFFGPGTRLTVL.

The V and J genes are TRBV20-1 and TRBJ1-5; D gene ambiguous. The CDR3 is 14 amino acids. Germline V CDR1 and CDR2: DFQATT, SNEGSKA (reference sequence). The V end lost 7 bases, the J end lost 3 bases, and 16 bases lay between the germline ends. CDR3 nucleotides: TGCAGTGTCAGTGGAGGACCCTTCAATCAGCCCCAGCATTTT. Amino acids: CSVSGGPFNQPQHF.

This clonotype showed up just once. V usage is TRBV7-9 and J usage is TRBJ1-2; TRBD1 might be the D (6 bases). V gave up 0 bases and J gave up 5 bases, with 10 bases separating them. Looked up from germline, CDR1 is SEHNR and CDR2 is FQNEAQ (reference sequence). CDR3 length equals 14 residues. Here the CDR3 DNA reads TGTGCCAGCAGCTTAGCGGGACAACCATATGGCTACACCTTC. Translation: CASSLAGQPYGYTF.

J is TRBJ2-3 and V is TRBV29-1, with D tentatively TRBD1 or TRBD2 (6 bases each). The CDR3 loop spans 14 amino acids. Germline V gene data show CDR1 as SQVTM and CDR2 as ANQGSEA. The V end lost 8 bases, the J end lost 2 bases, and 17 bases lay between the germline ends. The CDR3 protein is CSHRGGGYTDTQYF. The CDR3, as DNA: TGCAGCCACCGTGGAGGGGGGTACACAGATACGCAGTATTTT.

DNA for the CDR3: TGTGCCAGCAGCCAAGGCAGGGGTCAAAACATTCAGTACTTC. Its protein product is CASSQGRGQNIQYF. The chain combines TRBV4-2 with TRBJ2-4; the D gene is possibly TRBD1 (6 bases). The germline V gene has CDR1 LGHNA and CDR2 YNFKEQ. The V end lost 1 base, the J end lost 5 bases, and 9 bases lay between the germline ends. The CDR3 totals 14 residues.

This clonotype appeared a single time. An end of the junction does not agree with germline; a read error may underlie this. J is TRBJ2-3 and V is TRBV7-3, with TRBD2 identical over 7 bases. The germline CDR1 and CDR2 sequences are SGHTA and FQGTGA. The CDR3 extends over 16 amino acids. As DNA, the CDR3 is TGTGCCGGCAGCAATTACGGCGGGGGAAGGGCAGATACGCAGTATTTT. Translating gives CAGSNYGGGRADTQYF.

This clonotype was detected only a few times. This sequence joins TRBV18 and TRBJ2-4; D unclear. The assigned J gene may be wrong: the sequence end matches TRBJ2-7 better. The germline V gene has CDR1 KGHSH and CDR2 LQKENI. The CDR3 totals 13 residues. The chain's CDR3 is CASSPRKDYEQYF. In DNA, the CDR3 is TGTGCCAGCTCACCTCGGAAGGACTACGAGCAGTACTTC.

The chain joins TRBV4-1 to TRBJ2-5; D not resolved. The J call is doubtful: the DNA matches TRBJ2-7 better. The CDR3 runs 14 residues. Germline V gene lookup returns CDR1 MGHRA and CDR2 YSYEKL. CDR3 loop: CASSLEAAGYEQYF. CDR3 DNA sequence: TGCGCCAGCAGCCTCGAGGCAGCCGGCTACGAGCAGTACTTC.

The chain combines TRBV7-9 with TRBJ2-7; possibly TRBD1 for D (6 bases). CDR1 SEHNR and CDR2 FQNEAQ come from the germline V gene (reference sequence). This CDR3 has 18 residues. Trimming shortened V by 4 bases and J by 7 bases, and 29 bases separated the two germline ends. The CDR3 loop reads CASSSLGAGEIKPGEQYF. In DNA, the CDR3 is TGTGCCAGCAGCTCCCTCGGGGCAGGGGAGATCAAGCCAGGAGAGCAGTACTTC.

This clonotype has only one observation. This chain joins TRBV2 and TRBJ2-4, with D possibly TRBD2 on 7 matching bases. V was trimmed by 8 bases and J by 0 bases, leaving 17 bases between them. The CDR3 loop spans 16 amino acids. Germline CDR1 SNHLY, CDR2 FYNNEI. CDR3 in amino acids: CASGSGGILAKNIQYF. The CDR3 nucleotides read TGTGCCAGCGGGTCGGGGGGCATTCTAGCCAAAAACATTCAGTACTTC.

A remark on this clonotype: The limits of the CDR3 on the DNA are not certain, so only TCRdb's listed CDR3 is given. The gene calls are TRBV21-1 and TRBJ2-4; the D segment call TRBD1 is taken from the table without a DNA check. TRBV21-1 is marked as a pseudogene. The CDR3 spans 15 amino acids, including both terminal residues. The CDR3 here is CASSKVATGNHEQYF.

The chain couples TRBV6-2 or TRBV6-3 to TRBJ2-7, with TRBD2 identical over 10 bases. The trim removed 3 bases at V and 10 bases at J, leaving 6 bases unmatched. Germline CDR1 reads MNHEY; CDR2 reads SVGEGT. The CDR3 is 13 residues long. DNA of the CDR3: TGTGCCAGCAGTTATGGGCTAGCGGGAGTTCAGTACTTC. Amino acid sequence: CASSYGLAGVQYF.

This chain joins TRBV21-1 and TRBJ2-4. TRBV21-1 is annotated as a pseudogene. The CDR3 has 23 amino acids. As DNA, the CDR3 is TGTGCCAGCAGCAACCTACAGAACCCGTCGGCAAAAACTAACCCGCTAGCCAAAAACATTCAGTACTTC. Translation: CASSNLQNPSAKTNPLAKNIQYF.

The rearrangement links TRBV5-1 to TRBJ2-1; D unresolved. The last part of the DNA fits TRBJ2-7 better; the J call may be wrong. This CDR3 region has 12 residues. Germline values: CDR1 SGHRS, CDR2 YFSETQ. In DNA, the CDR3 is TGCGCCAGCAGCCCGACCTACAATGAGCAGTACTTC. Its protein is CASSPTYNEQYF.

The chain uses TRBV10-2 and TRBJ2-1; a weak D match, TRBD1 (5 bases). Trimming took 10 bases from V and 0 from J, leaving 10 bases between them. CDR1 and CDR2 from the germline V gene are WSHSY and SAAADI. This CDR3 comprises 13 residues. CDR3 nucleotides: TGCGCCATATCGACAGTCTCCTACAATGAGCAGTTCTTC. Residues: CAISTVSYNEQFF.

The V call is TRBV11-2, the J call TRBJ1-1; D not resolved. The CDR3 is made up of 14 amino acids. The V end lost 5 bases, the J end lost 0 bases, and 10 bases lay between the germline ends. Germline CDR1 SGHAT, CDR2 FQNNGV. The CDR3 bases are TGTGCCAGCAGCCCCGGGCTTTTGAACACTGAAGCTTTCTTT. Amino acid sequence: CASSPGLLNTEAFF. Filled out from reference TRBV11-2 and TRBJ1-1, the complete variable domain reads EAGVAQSPRYKIIEKRQSVAFWCNPISGHATLYWYQQILGQGPKLLIQFQNNGVVDDSQLPKDRFSAERLKGVDSTLKIQPAKLEDSAVYLCASSPGLLNTEAFFGQGTRLTVV.

The rearrangement uses TRBV6-6 and TRBJ1-4; D might be TRBD1 (5 bases). V was pared by 5 bases and J by 7 bases, with 14 bases between. CDR1 is MNHNY, CDR2 SVGAGI, per germline (reference sequence). The CDR3 runs to 14 residues. The CDR3 protein is CASSPGGAVEKLFF. The CDR3 DNA is TGTGCCAGCAGTCCGGGTGGGGCAGTTGAAAAACTGTTTTTT.

The rearrangement uses TRBV29-1 and TRBJ2-2; D not resolved. The CDR3 spans 13 residues. V lost 4 bases, J lost 4 bases, and 10 bases lay in between. Germline assignment: CDR1 SQVTM and CDR2 ANQGSEA. CDR3 coding DNA: TGCAGCGTTGTGCTGGGTGGCACCGGGGAGCTGTTTTTT. Protein sequence: CSVVLGGTGELFF.

This clonotype was seen just once. J is TRBJ2-3 and V is TRBV10-3; D perhaps matches TRBD2 (6 bases). This CDR3 spans 14 amino acids. Between the trimmed V and J ends, which lost 5 bases and 6 bases, there was a span of 15 bases. Germline assignment: CDR1 ENHRY and CDR2 SYGVKD. The CDR3 DNA sequence: TGTGCCATCAGTAGACTAGGAGATGGGGATACGCAGTATTTT. The encoded protein is CAISRLGDGDTQYF.

In its sample, this clonotype was seen a few times. V usage is TRBV20-1 and J usage is TRBJ2-1, with D maybe TRBD1 (5 bases). This CDR3 is built from 12 residues. Germline loops: CDR1 DFQATT, CDR2 SNEGSKA (reference sequence). The V and J ends lost 0 bases and 12 bases respectively, with 12 bases between them. The CDR3 DNA follows: TGCAGTGCTAGAGAATACAGGTCTTTGCAGTTCTTC. Translated, it gives CSAREYRSLQFF.

Notes on this clonotype: A read error may be the cause here, since a much bigger clone is one base away. The chain combines TRBV29-1 with TRBJ2-1, with D unclear. Germline CDR1 SQVTM, CDR2 ANQGSEA. This CDR3 comprises 10 residues. Deletions cut 4 bases from V and 6 bases from J, with 4 bases between. CDR3: CSVASNEQFF. The CDR3 nucleotides are TGCAGCGTTGCCAGCAATGAGCAGTTCTTC.